The present T cell receptor (beta chain) was sequenced within a study of early T cells in non-severe SARS-CoV-2 infection. This clonotype is medium-sized within its sample. The CDR3 is made up of 16 amino acids. Between the trimmed V and J ends, which lost 1 base and 0 bases, there was a span of 11 bases. Germline V lookup: CDR1 SGHTA, CDR2 FQGNSA. Researchers attached unique molecular identifiers to individual cDNA molecules. TCRdb itself ran the 5' RACE reads through MiXCR, one entry per CDR3 protein. Here the sample spans more than 25,000 distinct CDR3 sequences, roughly 5.6% being singletons. The clonotype originates from an adult who was a healthcare worker with PCR-confirmed SARS-CoV-2 infection or an uninfected control (not recorded which). Sequencing was performed on whole blood. The chain joins TRBV7-2 to TRBJ2-3, with D hard to call. The CDR3 region has the DNA TGTGCCAGCAGCTTAGTCGGCGCCGCTAGCACAGATACGCAGTATTTT. This encodes CASSLVGAASTDTQYF.